A selection of T cell receptor beta chains follows, all from one sample in a study of graft-versus-host responses after intestinal transplantation. Antigens for these TCRs are unknown. The data were produced by immunoSEQ multiplex PCR, yet TCRdb's version contains in-frame clones alone and is incomplete. The sample holds roughly 120,000 clones; 85% to 95% are singletons and the top ten take around 0.12%. Source: unstimulated CD4+ T cells sorted from spleen or lymph node cells, taken before intestinal transplant. The receptors shown here come from a human donor who received an intestinal transplant. CDR3s include the opening cysteine and the closing phenylalanine or tryptophan. The D gene is left open where the match is weak. Size is stated for part of the rows, as once, few or many counts, or as a class when the clone is expanded.

V	size	D	J	CDR3	DNA
TRBV2	-	-	TRBJ2-3	CASGHSDTQYF	TGTGCCAGTGGACATTCAGATACGCAGTATTTT
TRBV11-3	-	-	TRBJ1-1	CASSLDGNRAITEAFF	TGTGCCAGCAGCTTAGACGGTAACCGCGCAATAACTGAAGCTTTCTTT
TRBV15	-	-	TRBJ1-5	CATSRDSRGSNQPQHF	TGTGCCACCAGCAGAGATTCGAGGGGGAGCAATCAGCCCCAGCATTTT
TRBV6-1	once	-	TRBJ1-4	CASSDLVGRSNEKLFF	TGTGCCAGCAGTGATTTGGTGGGACGGTCGAATGAAAAACTGTTTTTT
TRBV7-3	-	TRBD2	TRBJ2-1	CASSSRLAGEQFF	TGTGCCAGCAGCTCCCGACTAGCGGGTGAGCAGTTCTTC
TRBV5-6	-	-	TRBJ1-3	CASSSYRWFAGNTIYF	TGTGCCAGCAGCTCTTACAGGTGGTTCGCTGGAAACACCATATATTTT
TRBV2	once	-	TRBJ2-3	CASSERYSTQYF	TGTGCCAGCAGTGAACGTTATAGTACGCAGTATTTT
TRBV30	once	TRBD1	TRBJ1-5	CAWSELDRDGQPQHF	TGTGCCTGGAGTGAACTTGACAGGGATGGTCAGCCCCAGCATTTT
TRBV19	-	-	TRBJ1-2	CASSISSPGLHGYTF	TGTGCCAGTAGTATTAGTAGTCCAGGGCTTCATGGCTACACCTTC
TRBV5-1	once	TRBD2	TRBJ2-6	CASSPMGTSGRGSGANVLTF	TGCGCCAGCAGCCCGATGGGGACTAGCGGGAGGGGCTCTGGGGCCAACGTCCTGACTTTC
TRBV10-3	-	-	TRBJ1-5	CAISGGEGEPQHF	TGTGCCATCAGTGGGGGGGAGGGAGAGCCCCAGCATTTT
TRBV19	-	-	TRBJ2-3	CATRRANLDTQYF	TGTGCCACCAGAAGGGCAAATTTAGATACGCAGTATTTT
TRBV5-4	-	TRBD1	TRBJ1-2	CASRRTGDDGYTF	TGTGCCAGCAGGCGCACAGGGGATGATGGCTACACCTTC
TRBV15	-	TRBD1	TRBJ1-1	CATSRDRAPAEAFF	TGTGCCACCAGCAGGGACAGGGCCCCCGCTGAAGCTTTCTTT
TRBV29-1	-	TRBD1	TRBJ2-5	CSVLRQGMETQYF	TGCAGCGTACTACGACAGGGGATGGAGACCCAGTACTTC
TRBV13	-	TRBD2	TRBJ2-1	CASSSRLAGAYNEQFF	TGTGCCAGCAGCTCTCGACTAGCGGGAGCCTACAATGAGCAGTTCTTC
TRBV7-3	once	-	TRBJ2-1	CASSLTGPYNEQFF	TGTGCCAGCAGCTTAACGGGTCCCTACAATGAGCAGTTCTTC
TRBV27	-	-	TRBJ2-2	CASSFAGFTGELFF	TGTGCCAGCAGTTTTGCAGGGTTCACCGGGGAGCTGTTTTTT
TRBV18	-	-	TRBJ2-3	CASSFSSSTDTQYF	TGTGCCAGCTCATTTTCGTCATCCACAGATACGCAGTATTTT
TRBV10-3	-	-	TRBJ1-1	CAISEQGSLGAEPNTEAFF	TGTGCCATCAGTGAGCAAGGGTCACTAGGGGCGGAGCCGAACACTGAAGCTTTCTTT
TRBV6-5	-	-	TRBJ1-4	CASSEPPKNEKLFF	TGTGCCAGCAGTGAGCCGCCCAAGAATGAAAAACTGTTTTTT
TRBV28	once	-	TRBJ2-3	CASSSNLGRGTDTQYF	TGTGCCAGCAGTTCTAATCTGGGAAGGGGCACAGATACGCAGTATTTT
TRBV29-1	once	-	TRBJ1-2	CSVPIGQYGYTF	TGCAGCGTTCCGATTGGCCAATATGGCTACACCTTC
TRBV30	-	-	TRBJ2-3	CAWSVETPGVDTQYF	TGTGCCTGGAGTGTGGAGACCCCGGGGGTGGATACGCAGTATTTT
TRBV29-1	-	TRBD1	TRBJ2-6	CSVDQGAGANVLTF	TGCAGCGTTGACCAGGGGGCTGGGGCCAACGTCCTGACTTTC
TRBV29-1	-	-	TRBJ2-3	CSVEKGEGDTQYF	TGCAGCGTTGAGAAGGGAGAAGGAGATACGCAGTATTTT
TRBV28	-	-	TRBJ2-7	CASSPSSTGTLTSGGVHF	TGTGCCAGCAGTCCTAGTTCGACCGGGACACTCACCTCCGGAGGTGTGCACTTC
TRBV6-6	-	TRBD1	TRBJ1-4	CASSDTGAGNEKLFF	TGTGCCAGCAGTGATACAGGGGCTGGTAATGAAAAACTGTTTTTT
TRBV30	-	-	TRBJ1-1	CAWRSQMNTEAFF	TGTGCCTGGAGGAGTCAGATGAACACTGAAGCTTTCTTT
TRBV18	once	TRBD2	TRBJ2-3	CASSPGLAADTQYF	TGTGCCAGCTCACCGGGACTAGCCGCAGATACGCAGTATTTT
TRBV27	-	-	TRBJ2-3	CASSFSGGSYGTQYF	TGTGCCAGCAGTTTTTCCGGGGGTTCGTATGGTACGCAGTATTTT
TRBV4-2	-	-	TRBJ1-1	CASSQRTKNTEAFF	TGTGCCAGCAGCCAAAGAACGAAGAACACTGAAGCTTTCTTT
TRBV5-6	-	-	TRBJ2-7	CASSLIVAQGATYEQYF	TGTGCCAGCAGCTTGATTGTCGCGCAGGGCGCGACCTACGAGCAGTACTTC
TRBV9	-	TRBD2	TRBJ2-7	CASGRLAGPAFYEQYF	TGTGCCAGCGGAAGACTAGCGGGCCCAGCCTTCTACGAGCAGTACTTC
TRBV7-3	-	-	TRBJ2-5	CASSQNGGWEEAQYF	TGTGCCAGCAGCCAAAACGGAGGGTGGGAAGAGGCCCAGTACTTC
TRBV5-1	-	TRBD1	TRBJ1-1	CASSFGQAANTEAFF	TGCGCCAGCAGCTTCGGACAGGCGGCGAACACTGAAGCTTTCTTT
TRBV7-3	-	TRBD1	TRBJ2-3	CASSFGQGVGDTQYF	TGTGCCAGCAGCTTCGGACAGGGGGTCGGGGATACGCAGTATTTT
TRBV27	once	-	TRBJ2-3	CASSLGPPDTQYF	TGTGCCAGCAGTTTAGGGCCCCCAGATACGCAGTATTTT
TRBV19	-	-	TRBJ2-4	CASSMPQAAQAKNIQYF	TGTGCCAGTAGTATGCCCCAGGCCGCCCAAGCCAAAAACATTCAGTACTTC
TRBV5-1	-	-	TRBJ2-7	CASSFMTESYEQYF	TGCGCCAGCAGCTTTATGACGGAATCCTACGAGCAGTACTTC
TRBV6-5	once	-	TRBJ1-2	CASRTWGNYGYTF	TGTGCCAGCAGAACGTGGGGTAACTATGGCTACACCTTC
TRBV19	once	-	TRBJ1-1	CASSSGRMNTEAFF	TGTGCCAGTAGTTCGGGACGCATGAACACTGAAGCTTTCTTT
TRBV21-1	-	-	TRBJ1-4	CASSKRQRPQKLFF	TGTGCCAGCAGCAAAAGGCAAAGGCCTCAAAAACTGTTTTTT
TRBV5-1	-	-	TRBJ2-3	CASSLGGTARTAGTQYF	TGCGCCAGCAGCTTGGGGGGGACGGCAAGGACGGCGGGTACGCAGTATTTT
TRBV14	-	TRBD1	TRBJ2-1	CASSLGGQGFNEQFF	TGTGCCAGCAGCCTTGGGGGACAGGGATTCAATGAGCAGTTCTTC
TRBV27	-	-	TRBJ1-5	CASSWGEPNQPQHF	TGTGCCAGCAGTTGGGGGGAGCCAAATCAGCCCCAGCATTTT
TRBV5-1	-	-	TRBJ1-3	CASSLGPGAEGNTIYF	TGCGCCAGCAGCTTGGGACCCGGGGCTGAGGGAAACACCATATATTTT
TRBV4-1	-	-	TRBJ2-7	CASSQPGRDSSYEQYF	TGCGCCAGCAGCCAGCCTGGGAGGGACAGCTCCTACGAGCAGTACTTC
TRBV7-3	-	TRBD1	TRBJ1-2	CASSFSGQALGGYTF	TGTGCCAGCAGCTTCTCGGGACAGGCCCTCGGTGGCTACACCTTC
TRBV18	-	-	TRBJ2-5	CASSSPVGHPQETQYF	TGTGCCAGCTCATCCCCCGTCGGCCACCCCCAAGAGACCCAGTACTTC
TRBV27	once	TRBD1	TRBJ1-5	CASSPGQGMRQPQHF	TGTGCCAGCAGTCCCGGACAGGGGATGAGACAGCCCCAGCATTTT
TRBV2	-	-	TRBJ2-3	CASSSRTRTDTQYF	TGTGCCAGCAGTAGCCGGACACGCACAGATACGCAGTATTTT
TRBV7-7	-	-	TRBJ2-3	CASSSDRYNTDTQYF	TGTGCTAGCAGCTCAGACAGATACAACACAGATACGCAGTATTTT
TRBV4-1	-	-	TRBJ2-1	CASSRDLAKTYNEQFF	TGCGCCAGCAGCCGAGACCTAGCGAAAACCTACAATGAGCAGTTCTTC
TRBV7-9	-	-	TRBJ2-7	CASSFRLGGEQYF	TGTGCCAGCAGCTTTCGTCTCGGGGGCGAGCAGTACTTC
TRBV6-5	-	TRBD1	TRBJ2-7	CASKGTARYEQYF	TGTGCCAGCAAAGGGACAGCCAGGTACGAGCAGTACTTC